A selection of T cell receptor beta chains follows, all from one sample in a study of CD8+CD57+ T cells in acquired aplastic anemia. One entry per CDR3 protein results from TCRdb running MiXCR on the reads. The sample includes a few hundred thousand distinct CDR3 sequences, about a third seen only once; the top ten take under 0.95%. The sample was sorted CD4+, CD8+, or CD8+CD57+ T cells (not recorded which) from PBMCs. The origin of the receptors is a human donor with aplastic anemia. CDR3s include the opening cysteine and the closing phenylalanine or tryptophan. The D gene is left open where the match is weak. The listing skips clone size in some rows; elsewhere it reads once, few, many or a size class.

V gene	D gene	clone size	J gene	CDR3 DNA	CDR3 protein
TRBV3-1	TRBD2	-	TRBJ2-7	TGTGCCAGCAGCCGAACGCAGACTAGCGGGAGTTCCTACGAGCAGTACTTC	CASSRTQTSGSSYEQYF
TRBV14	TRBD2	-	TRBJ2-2	TGTGCCAGCTCGCCCCAATCCATAGCGGGATGGACCGGGGAGCTGTTTTTT	CASSPQSIAGWTGELFF
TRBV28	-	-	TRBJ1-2	TGTGCCAGCAGTTTAGCGAGAGACTATGGCTACACCTTC	CASSLARDYGYTF
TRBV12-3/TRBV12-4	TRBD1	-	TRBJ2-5	TGTGCCAGCAGTCCGAGGGACAGGGAGGGGACCCAGTACTTC	CASSPRDREGTQYF
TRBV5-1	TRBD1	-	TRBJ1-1	TGCGCCAGCAGCTCGGGACAGGGCCTCTACACTGAAGCTTTCTTT	CASSSGQGLYTEAFF
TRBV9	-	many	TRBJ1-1	TGTGCCAGCAGCGTAGGGAGCTCGCCGAACACTGAAGCTTTCTTT	CASSVGSSPNTEAFF
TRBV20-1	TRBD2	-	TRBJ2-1	TGCAGTGCTTACGGGGCGGGAGGGGACAATGAGCAGTTCTTC	CSAYGAGGDNEQFF
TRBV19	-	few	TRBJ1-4	TGTGCCAGTAGCGGCCAGGTGGGTGAAAAACTGTTTTTT	CASSGQVGEKLFF
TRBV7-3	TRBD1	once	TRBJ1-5	TGTGCCATCAGGACAGGGGGTCAGCCCCAGCATTTT	CAIRTGGQPQHF
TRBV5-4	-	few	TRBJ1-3	TGTGCCAGCAGCTTGGGACAACAGGGTACTGGAAACACCATATATTTT	CASSLGQQGTGNTIYF
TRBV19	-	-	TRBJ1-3	TGTGCCAGTAGTGAGGGGCGGAGAAACACCATATATTTT	CASSEGRRNTIYF
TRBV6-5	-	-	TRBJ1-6	TGTGCCAGCAGTTACTCTACGACAGGTATAGGTTCACCCCTCCACTTT	CASSYSTTGIGSPLHF
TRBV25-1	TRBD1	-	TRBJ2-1	TGTGCCAGCAGGTCGGGACAGGCCTACAATGAGCAGTTCTTC	CASRSGQAYNEQFF
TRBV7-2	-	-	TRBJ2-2	TGTGCCAGCAGCCAATCGAACACCGGGGAGCTGTTTTTT	CASSQSNTGELFF
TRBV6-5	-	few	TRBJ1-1	TGTGCCAGCAGTTACCCAGGTGTTTTGACTGAAGCTTTCTTT	CASSYPGVLTEAFF
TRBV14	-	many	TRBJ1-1	TGTGCCAGCAGCCAAGTATCGATCCGGGACGCTTTCTTT	CASSQVSIRDAFF
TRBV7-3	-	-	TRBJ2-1	TGTGCCAGCAGCTTAACAGGGCTGGGGCAGTTCTTC	CASSLTGLGQFF